The rows below give T cell receptor beta chains drawn from one sample of a study of cytomegalovirus exposure and HLA in healthy donors. Profiled with immunoSEQ multiplex PCR; TCRdb holds only in-frame clones, not every one. Of roughly 200,000 clones detected, less than 85% appear once; the ten largest clones hold under 0.75%. The sample was PBMCs. The receptors originated from a boy aged 5-17 years in good health and CMV-seronegative. The CDR3 runs from the conserved cysteine through the conserved F or W. The order of the fields is J gene, V gene, D gene, CDR3 length, clone size, CDR3 DNA, CDR3 protein. The D gene is left open where the match is weak. Not all rows give a size; the values are once, few, many and, for expanded clones, a class.

j_gene: TRBJ2-2
v_gene: TRBV7-3
d_gene: NA
len: 16
abundance: NA
CDR3nt: TGTGCCAGCAGCTTAACCCGAGTCGCGAACACCGGGGAGCTGTTTTTT
CDR3aa: CASSLTRVANTGELFF

j_gene: TRBJ1-1
v_gene: TRBV7-2
d_gene: NA
len: 14
abundance: NA
CDR3nt: TGTGCCAGCAACCTAGACGGTGGAAACACTGAAGCTTTCTTT
CDR3aa: CASNLDGGNTEAFF

j_gene: TRBJ2-1
v_gene: TRBV5-1
d_gene: TRBD2
len: 17
abundance: NA
CDR3nt: TGCGCCAGCAGCTTGGCTAGCGGGGGGGCCCCGGTCAATGAGCAGTTCTTC
CDR3aa: CASSLASGGAPVNEQFF

j_gene: TRBJ1-1
v_gene: TRBV2
d_gene: NA
len: 14
abundance: NA
CDR3nt: TGTGCCAGCAGTGTGCGGAGCATGAACACTGAAGCTTTCTTT
CDR3aa: CASSVRSMNTEAFF

j_gene: TRBJ2-5
v_gene: TRBV4-1
d_gene: TRBD1
len: 15
abundance: NA
CDR3nt: TGCGCCAGCAGCCCTGACAGGGGATTACAAGAGACCCAGTACTTC
CDR3aa: CASSPDRGLQETQYF

j_gene: TRBJ2-7
v_gene: TRBV27
d_gene: NA
len: 15
abundance: NA
CDR3nt: TGTGCCAGCAGTTTAATCTACCACCACCGCTACGAGCAGTACTTC
CDR3aa: CASSLIYHHRYEQYF

j_gene: TRBJ2-1
v_gene: TRBV19
d_gene: NA
len: 15
abundance: NA
CDR3nt: TGTGCCAGTAGGCCAAGGAGGGCCGGGTACAATGAGCAGTTCTTC
CDR3aa: CASRPRRAGYNEQFF

j_gene: TRBJ2-1
v_gene: TRBV4-3
d_gene: NA
len: 16
abundance: NA
CDR3nt: TGCGCCAGCAGCCCACGGGTGAAATTCTATAACAATGAGCAGTTCTTC
CDR3aa: CASSPRVKFYNNEQFF

j_gene: TRBJ1-5
v_gene: TRBV27
d_gene: TRBD1
len: 16
abundance: NA
CDR3nt: TGTGCCAGCAGTTTATCAGGCCAGGGGGCAAGTCAGCCCCAGCATTTT
CDR3aa: CASSLSGQGASQPQHF

j_gene: TRBJ1-1
v_gene: TRBV20-1
d_gene: TRBD1
len: 11
abundance: NA
CDR3nt: TGCAGTGCTAGATGGGACAGGGGCGCTTTCTTT
CDR3aa: CSARWDRGAFF

j_gene: TRBJ2-2
v_gene: TRBV7-2
d_gene: TRBD2
len: 16
abundance: NA
CDR3nt: TGTGCCAGCAGCTTAGAGGGGACTAGCGGCACCGGGGAGCTGTTTTTT
CDR3aa: CASSLEGTSGTGELFF

j_gene: TRBJ2-3
v_gene: TRBV9
d_gene: TRBD1
len: 15
abundance: once
CDR3nt: TGTGCCAGCAGCGTATTCGGACAGGGCGCAGATACGCAGTATTTT
CDR3aa: CASSVFGQGADTQYF

j_gene: TRBJ2-2
v_gene: TRBV7-8
d_gene: NA
len: 14
abundance: NA
CDR3nt: TGTGCCAGCAGCTTAGCGCGAGGGACCGGGGAGCTGTTTTTT
CDR3aa: CASSLARGTGELFF

j_gene: TRBJ2-2
v_gene: TRBV6-1
d_gene: NA
len: 16
abundance: NA
CDR3nt: TGTGCCAGCAGTGCACGGGACAAAGCACCCGCCGGGGAGCTGTTTTTT
CDR3aa: CASSARDKAPAGELFF

j_gene: TRBJ2-1
v_gene: TRBV30
d_gene: TRBD2
len: 15
abundance: NA
CDR3nt: TGTGCCTGGAGTCCCGGACTAGTGGTTCTCGGTGAGCAGTTCTTC
CDR3aa: CAWSPGLVVLGEQFF

j_gene: TRBJ2-7
v_gene: TRBV7-6
d_gene: NA
len: 13
abundance: NA
CDR3nt: TGTGCCAGCAGCTTAACCAGGAACTACGAGCAGTACTTC
CDR3aa: CASSLTRNYEQYF

j_gene: TRBJ2-7
v_gene: TRBV5-1
d_gene: TRBD1
len: 16
abundance: NA
CDR3nt: TGCGCCAGCAGCGAACCCGGGGACAGGGGAAGGGAAGAGCAGTACTTC
CDR3aa: CASSEPGDRGREEQYF